The present T cell receptor beta chain was sequenced within a study of tumor-infiltrating lymphocytes in primary liver carcinoma. Constant-region priming of 500 to 550 ng total RNA yielded TCR beta cDNA. Slightly modified ARM-PCR, run as three nested multiplex PCR rounds, produced the TCR beta libraries. TRBV1-TRBV30 forward primers paired with a C-beta reverse primer were used in the first two PCR rounds, which ran roughly 9 cycles each. TCRdb reprocessed the multiplex PCR reads with MiXCR, giving one entry per CDR3 protein. This table has some 87,000 distinct CDR3 sequences, around 68% appearing once. The roughly 20-34 mg bulk tissue piece was not sorted before simultaneous RNA and DNA extraction. V was clipped by 10 bases and J by 1 base, with 21 bases between them. Germline CDR1 reads SGHAT; CDR2 reads FQNNGV. This CDR3 has 16 amino acids.

The chain is built from TRBV11-2 and TRBJ2-3; D gene uncertain. Sequencing input: tumor-adjacent normal liver tissue. The clonotype originates from a man aged 40-50 years with primary liver carcinoma and hepatitis B virus infection. The CDR3, as DNA: TGTGCCACCAGTGGCCCCGCGGCGTGGGGCACAGATACGCAGTATTTT. Encoded protein: CATSGPAAWGTDTQYF.